What follows are 12 T cell receptor beta chains derived from one specimen sequenced in a study of blood T cell repertoires in COVID-19. Using immunoSEQ multiplex PCR, the repertoire was profiled, and TCRdb retains in-frame clones only, with some absent. The sample gives more than 85,000 clones, around 76% of which show up once; approximately 19% is in the top ten. The sample comprised peripheral blood. Receptors were obtained from a woman between 70 and 85 years old with acute or convalescent COVID-19.

V usage is TRBV27 and J usage is TRBJ2-6; 9 bases fit TRBD1. V was clipped by 4 bases and J by 3 bases; unmatched bases: 1. CDR1 MNHEY and CDR2 SMNVEV come from the germline V gene (reference sequence). CDR3 length equals 15 residues. CDR3 sequence (DNA): TGTGCCAGCAGTTCGGACAGGGGTGGGGCCAACGTCCTGACTTTC. Translating gives CASSSDRGGANVLTF.

This clone turned up a few times. The DNA for the CDR3 is TGTGCCAGCAGCCTGGCGGGGGGGGTCGAAGAAAAACTGTTTTTT. This sequence encodes CASSLAGGVEEKLFF. The V gene is TRBV14, the J gene TRBJ1-4; D may be TRBD1 (5 bases). Between the trimmed V and J ends, which lost 4 bases and 8 bases, there was a span of 17 bases. CDR1 and CDR2 from the germline V gene are SGHDN and FVKESK. The CDR3 length is 15 residues. The full variable domain, in which reference TRBV14 and TRBJ1-4 provide the parts outside the CDR3, is EAGVTQFPSHSVIEKGQTVTLRCDPISGHDNLYWYRRVMGKEIKFLLHFVKESKQDESGMPNNRFLAERTGGTYSTLKVQPAELEDSGVYFCASSLAGGVEEKLFFGSGTQLSVL.

The table lists this clone with a few counts. This chain links TRBV15 with TRBJ1-2, with D tentatively TRBD1 (6 bases). Germline lookup yields CDR1 LNHNV and CDR2 YYDKDF (reference sequence). V was cut by 0 bases and J by 4 bases, with 9 bases left in between. CDR3 length equals 14 residues. CDR3 bases: TGTGCCACCAGCAGAGATGGCAGGGGCTATGGCTACACCTTC. Translation gives CATSRDGRGYGYTF.

The chain employs TRBV2 and TRBJ2-1; D perhaps matches TRBD2 (6 bases). V lost 4 bases and J lost 0, with 13 bases in between. CDR1 is SNHLY and CDR2 is FYNNEI in the germline V gene. The CDR3 is 16 residues long. The CDR3 DNA follows: TGTGCCAGCAGTGGTCGGCGGGAAAGCTCCTACAATGAGCAGTTCTTC. Residues: CASSGRRESSYNEQFF.

The gene calls are TRBV9 and TRBJ1-5; 10 bases line up with TRBD1. The CDR3 sequence is 20 residues long. Germline trimming cut 1 base from V and 3 bases from J; bases unmatched to any gene: 16. Per germline, CDR1 SGDLS and CDR2 YYNGEE. The CDR3 reads CASSVFQPGQGPLVNQPQHF. DNA of the CDR3: TGTGCCAGCAGCGTATTCCAACCGGGACAGGGGCCCCTAGTCAATCAGCCCCAGCATTTT. Using reference TRBV9 and TRBJ1-5 for the parts outside the CDR3, the full variable domain is DSGVTQTPKHLITATGQRVTLRCSPRSGDLSVYWYQQSLDQGLQFLIQYYNGEERAKGNILERFSAQQFPDLHSELNLSSLELGDSALYFCASSVFQPGQGPLVNQPQHFGDGTRLSIL.

This clone was seen just once. The chain employs TRBV4-3 and TRBJ2-3; 13 bases align to TRBD2. This CDR3 contains 17 residues. From germline, CDR1 is LGHNA and CDR2 YSLEER. With V trimmed by 4 bases and J by 0 bases, 4 bases remained unmatched. The CDR3: CASSLLAGGASTDTQYF. For the CDR3, the DNA is TGCGCCAGCAGCCTACTAGCGGGGGGGGCTAGCACAGATACGCAGTATTTT.

V usage is TRBV19 and J usage is TRBJ1-2; unclear D gene. The germline V and J ends were trimmed by 0 bases and 4 bases, with 15 bases remaining between them. This CDR3 has 16 residues. Germline V gene sequence: CDR1 LNHDA, CDR2 SQIVND (reference sequence). This CDR3 is CASSIDPRGLLYGYTF. Written as DNA, the CDR3 is TGTGCCAGTAGTATAGATCCGAGAGGTTTGCTCTATGGCTACACCTTC.

The chain carries TRBV6-2 or TRBV6-3 and TRBJ1-1; 7 nucleotides agree with TRBD1. The junction had 7 bases not matched to a gene; V was cut back by 2 bases and J by 4 bases. CDR3 length: 15 amino acids. CDR1 MNHEY and CDR2 SVGEGT come from the germline V gene. The chain's CDR3 is CASSYEQGKFTEAFF. The CDR3 DNA reads TGTGCCAGCAGTTACGAACAGGGGAAGTTCACTGAAGCTTTCTTT.

V usage is TRBV25-1 and J usage is TRBJ1-3; D gene uncertain. The CDR3 is made up of 14 amino acids. Trimming shortened V by 3 bases and J by 4 bases, and 10 bases separated the two germline ends. CDR1 MGHDK and CDR2 SYGVNS come from the germline V gene. The CDR3 sequence: CASSDTTMGNTIYF. The CDR3, as DNA: TGTGCCAGCAGTGACACAACAATGGGAAACACCATATATTTT.

The rearrangement links TRBV7-2 to TRBJ2-7, with TRBD1 identical over 7 bases. Germline V gene sequence: CDR1 SGHTA, CDR2 FQGNSA. Germline trimming cut 5 bases from V and 4 bases from J; bases unmatched to any gene: 5. The CDR3 is 13 residues long. CDR3 region: CASSHQQGYEQYF. Here the CDR3 DNA reads TGTGCCAGCAGCCACCAACAGGGGTACGAGCAGTACTTC.

The J gene is TRBJ2-5, the V gene TRBV10-2; D might be TRBD1 (6 bases). Per the germline V gene, CDR1 is WSHSY and CDR2 is SAAADI. This CDR3 has 15 amino acids. V dropped 6 bases and J dropped 4 bases, with 18 bases sitting between them. The CDR3: CASSSGQSLGETQYF. In DNA form, the CDR3 reads TGCGCCAGCAGCTCTGGACAGTCTCTAGGAGAGACCCAGTACTTC.

The chain uses TRBV20-1 and TRBJ1-1, with a tentative D call TRBD1 (5 bases). The CDR3 has 11 amino acids. The germline V gene has CDR1 DFQATT and CDR2 SNEGSKA (reference sequence). V was pared by 6 bases and J by 4 bases, with 9 bases between. CDR3 amino acids: CSAGAATEAFF. Here the CDR3 DNA reads TGCAGTGCAGGGGCGGCCACTGAAGCTTTCTTT.